This TCR beta chain appears in the sequencing data of a study of long-term antiretroviral therapy in people with HIV. Study-wide findings and caveats: Diversity increased after ART yet remained lower than in transplant donor controls.

The length of the CDR3 is 12 residues. The germline CDR1 and CDR2 sequences are SGHKS and YYEKEE (reference sequence). V was trimmed by 2 bases and J by 5 bases, leaving 8 bases between them. Comment on this clone: Its antigen is unidentified.

Everyone in the study who had HIV was treated in the United States. At survey level, the immunoSEQ assay was run in its v3.0 version. The data were produced by immunoSEQ multiplex PCR, yet TCRdb's version contains in-frame clones alone and is incomplete. The sample holds 20,000 to 25,000 clones, approximately 80% seen once. The V and J genes are TRBV5-5 and TRBJ2-7; D remains unclear. The sequencing here drew on unsorted PBMCs, taken 0.3 years after starting antiretroviral therapy. The sequence was collected from a man aged 45 to 65 with HIV. CDR3 in amino acids: CASSLRANEQYF. CDR3 DNA: TGTGCCAGCAGCTTAAGGGCAAACGAGCAGTACTTC.